The 4 T cell receptor beta chains listed next were all sequenced from one sample in a study of T cell responses to AZD1222 COVID-19 vaccine. The repertoire was sequenced with immunoSEQ multiplex PCR; TCRdb's copy has only in-frame clones and lacks some. The sample shows around 97,000 clones, about 87% of them seen only once. The starting material was peripheral blood, obtained on day 0 of AZD1222 vaccination. These receptors originate from an adult in good health.

The chain joins TRBV9 to TRBJ2-7; D unclear. The CDR3 is made up of 14 amino acids. Trimming took 0 bases from V and 6 from J, leaving 13 bases between them. CDR1 SGDLS and CDR2 YYNGEE come from the germline V gene. The CDR3 protein is CASSVVSGSAEQYF. In DNA form, the CDR3 reads TGTGCCAGCAGCGTAGTCTCAGGTTCGGCCGAGCAGTACTTC.

The chain uses TRBV9 and TRBJ2-3, with a weak D call TRBD2 (6 bases). Trimming pared 3 bases from V and 0 bases from J, leaving 11 bases between. This CDR3 contains 15 residues. In germline, CDR1 is SGDLS, CDR2 YYNGEE. The CDR3, as DNA: TGTGCCAGCAGCGGTAGCGGAGTTAGCACAGATACGCAGTATTTT. Encoded protein: CASSGSGVSTDTQYF.

This chain connects TRBV7-9 to TRBJ1-3, with TRBD1 matching over 9 bases. Per the germline V gene, CDR1 is SEHNR and CDR2 is FQNEAQ (reference sequence). Losses at the gene ends were 6 bases for V and 2 bases for J; bases not matched to a gene: 2. This CDR3 is built from 14 residues. As DNA, the CDR3 is TGTGCCAGCAGAAACAGGGGGCCTGGAAACACCATATATTTT. Translated: CASRNRGPGNTIYF.

The rearrangement links TRBV11-3 to TRBJ2-5; 9 bases match TRBD2. J was trimmed by 3 bases and V by 5 bases; bases with no gene match: 10. The germline V gene encodes CDR1 SGHNT and CDR2 YENEEA. The CDR3 runs to 16 residues. The CDR3 reads CASSPADSGGKETQYF. The CDR3 DNA reads TGTGCCAGCAGCCCTGCGGATAGCGGGGGAAAAGAGACCCAGTACTTC.